Sequencing of this TCR beta chain was carried out in a study of T-cell reconstitution after alpha-beta-depleted transplantation in children. A TCRbeta library incorporating unique molecular identifiers was prepared. TCRdb reanalysed the PCR reads using MiXCR and keeps one entry per CDR3 protein. The sample comprises 450,000 to 550,000 distinct CDR3 sequences, 11% of which are singletons, and around 15% rests with the top ten. CDR3 length equals 12 residues. Germline CDR1 reads LGHDT; CDR2 reads YNNKEL (reference sequence). Trimming pared 0 bases from V and 9 bases from J, leaving 7 bases between. The chain uses TRBV3-1 and TRBJ2-3, with D unresolved. The material sequenced was PBMCs, mostly from graft donor cells, taken 180 days after TCRalphabeta/CD19-depleted stem cell transplant. The receptor was derived from a female patient aged 2-10 years who had a stem cell transplant for aplastic anemia, so the T cells may come from the graft donor. The DNA of the CDR3 is TGTGCCAGCAGCCAAGAGCGGTTAACGCAGTATTTT. Translated: CASSQERLTQYF.